The sequence of this T cell receptor (beta chain) was determined in a study of blood T cell repertoires in COVID-19. Study summary: The analysed material was cDNA or gDNA that came from T cells, B-cell-depleted T cells, or PBMCs.

The table came from immunoSEQ multiplex PCR; TCRdb's copy has only in-frame clones and leaves some out. Here the sample spans some 150,000 clones, approximately 80% being singletons. Germline loops: CDR1 MNHEY, CDR2 SVGEGT. J lost 7 bases, V lost 2 bases, and 10 bases had no gene match. CDR3 length equals 16 residues. The sample holds many counts of this clone. The sequencing sample was made of peripheral blood. This receptor was obtained from a human donor with acute or convalescent COVID-19. The donor label of this sample is uncertain. This chain links TRBV6-2 or TRBV6-3 with TRBJ2-2; 7 bases line up with TRBD2. The CDR3 loop is CASSYVRSGANGELFF. Here the CDR3 DNA reads TGTGCCAGCAGTTACGTGCGGAGCGGGGCCAACGGGGAGCTGTTTTTT.